The 31 T cell receptor beta chains below all came from one sample that was sequenced in a study of OX40 agonist ivuxolimab in advanced cancers. TCRdb's table, derived via immunoSEQ multiplex PCR, lists solely in-frame clones and lacks some. The sample contains 60,000 to 85,000 clones, around 87% of which appear only once. The source was CD4+ or CD8+ T cells sorted from blood, collected in a trial of the OX40 agonist ivuxolimab. Receptors were obtained from an adult with an advanced solid tumor such as melanoma, head and neck, liver or kidney cancer.

The chain is built from TRBV5-1 and TRBJ2-7, with D tentatively TRBD1 (6 bases). The CDR3 sequence is 16 residues long. V lost 4 bases, J lost 2 bases, and 19 bases lay in between. Germline CDR1 and CDR2: SGHRS and YFSETQ. CDR3 residues: CASSLGTTDSAYEQYF. The CDR3 DNA reads as TGCGCCAGCAGCCTGGGAACCACGGACAGTGCCTACGAGCAGTACTTC.

The gene calls are TRBV9 and TRBJ2-7, with D tentatively TRBD1 or TRBD2 (5 bases each). Trimming removed 4 bases at V and 6 bases at J, with 17 bases between. The CDR3 length is 14 residues. Germline V lookup: CDR1 SGDLS, CDR2 YYNGEE. CDR3: CASSPPGRRAEQYF. As DNA, the CDR3 is TGTGCCAGCAGCCCCCCGGGGCGCCGAGCCGAGCAGTACTTC.

The CDR3 is CASSLEWDTIYF. CDR3 DNA: TGTGCCAGCAGCTTAGAGTGGGACACCATATATTTT. The chain carries TRBV7-9 and TRBJ1-3; unclear D gene. CDR3 length equals 12 residues. V lost 1 base and J lost 8, with 6 bases in between. Looked up from germline, CDR1 is SEHNR and CDR2 is FQNEAQ (reference sequence).

The chain has TRBV27 and TRBJ1-2; D possibly corresponds to TRBD1 (5 bases). Trimming left V 5 bases short and J 1 base short, with 5 bases between. CDR1 and CDR2 from the germline V gene are MNHEY and SMNVEV (reference sequence). The length of the CDR3 is 12 residues. CDR3 sequence: CASSDSNYGYTF. The DNA for the CDR3 is TGTGCCAGCAGTGACAGTAACTATGGCTACACCTTC.

CDR3 nucleotides: TGTGCCACCAGCAGAGACATTGGAGGGGACACCATATATTTT. Amino acids: CATSRDIGGDTIYF. V usage is TRBV15 and J usage is TRBJ1-3; D is perhaps TRBD1 (5 bases). Deletions cut 0 bases from V and 8 bases from J, with 11 bases between. The V gene's germline CDR1 is LNHNV and CDR2 YYDKDF (reference sequence). The CDR3 sequence is 14 residues long. Full variable domain (rest looked up from reference TRBV15 and TRBJ1-3): DAMVIQNPRYQVTQFGKPVTLSCSQTLNHNVMYWYQQKSSQAPKLLFHYYDKDFNNEADTPDNFQSRRPNTSFCFLDIRSPGLGDTAMYLCATSRDIGGDTIYFGEGSWLTVV.

V and J are TRBV11-2 and TRBJ2-1; the match to TRBD2 covers 9 bases. This CDR3 spans 16 amino acids. Germline loops: CDR1 SGHAT, CDR2 FQNNGV. The V gene end was trimmed by 5 bases and the J gene end by 6 bases; junction bases not matched to a gene: 11. Here the CDR3 DNA reads TGTGCCAGCAGCACCCGGGCTAGCGGGAATCTCAATGAGCAGTTCTTC. Translation gives CASSTRASGNLNEQFF.

V is TRBV29-1 and J is TRBJ2-5; D is perhaps TRBD2 (7 bases). The V gene lost 7 bases and the J gene lost 3 bases, with 18 bases spanning the gap. This CDR3 has 14 amino acids. Germline V gene data show CDR1 as SQVTM and CDR2 as ANQGSEA. CDR3 loop: CSADWGGKKETQYF. The CDR3 DNA reads as TGCAGCGCTGATTGGGGGGGCAAAAAAGAGACCCAGTACTTC. Using reference TRBV29-1 and TRBJ2-5 for the parts outside the CDR3, the full variable domain is SAVISQKPSRDICQRGTSLTIQCQVDSQVTMMFWYRQQPGQSLTLIATANQGSEATYESGFVIDKFPISRPNLTFSTLTVSNMSPEDSSIYLCSADWGGKKETQYFGPGTRLLVL.

This clone was detected once. This chain joins TRBV7-9 and TRBJ2-2, with TRBD2 as a possible D gene (5 bases). V dropped 6 bases and J dropped 6 bases, with 11 bases sitting between them. Per the germline V gene, CDR1 is SEHNR and CDR2 is FQNEAQ (reference sequence). The CDR3 loop spans 13 amino acids. This CDR3 is CASRGLFPGELFF. Written as DNA, the CDR3 is TGTGCCAGCAGAGGACTGTTCCCCGGGGAGCTGTTTTTT.

The chain carries TRBV2 and TRBJ1-5, with 7 positions matching TRBD1. Germline CDR1 is SNHLY and CDR2 is FYNNEI. The CDR3 is 15 amino acids. V lost 6 bases to trimming and J lost 0 bases; unmatched junction nucleotides: 5. DNA for the CDR3: TGTGCCAGCAGGAGGACAGGAATTAGCAATCAGCCCCAGCATTTT. Translated: CASRRTGISNQPQHF.

The chain is built from TRBV2 and TRBJ1-1, with 9 bases fitting TRBD1. The trim removed 7 bases at V and 4 bases at J, leaving 7 bases unmatched. Germline CDR1 is SNHLY and CDR2 is FYNNEI. This CDR3 has 14 residues. Here the CDR3 reads CASTRTGGGTEAFF. CDR3 DNA: TGTGCCAGCACTCGCACAGGGGGCGGCACTGAAGCTTTCTTT. The full variable domain, rest sourced from reference TRBV2 and TRBJ1-1, is EPEVTQTPSHQVTQMGQEVILRCVPISNHLYFYWYRQILGQKVEFLVSFYNNEISEKSEIFDDQFSVERPDGSNFTLKIRSTKLEDSAMYFCASTRTGGGTEAFFGQGTRLTVV.

The chain joins TRBV6-5 to TRBJ2-7; the D is unclear. CDR3 size: 15 residues. The ends were cut back, 5 bases at V and 5 bases at J, with 19 bases in the middle. Germline V gene sequence: CDR1 MNHEY, CDR2 SVGAGI. The CDR3 region has the DNA TGTGCCAGCAGTACACTAACCGGGCCTGGAAACGAGCAGTACTTC. This gives the protein CASSTLTGPGNEQYF.

Notes on this clone: One end of the junction does not line up with germline, which may come from a read error. The V call is TRBV5-4, the J call TRBJ2-1; 7 positions match TRBD1. Germline V gene lookup returns CDR1 SGHNT and CDR2 YYREEE (reference sequence). The CDR3 is made up of 15 amino acids. This chain's CDR3 is CASSLGQGAYNEQFF. The CDR3 region has the DNA TGTGCCAGCAGTTTGGGGCAGGGGGCCTACAATGAGCAGTTCTTC.

CDR3 loop: CASRTNTQYF. CDR3 sequence (DNA): TGTGCCAGCAGGACAAATACGCAGTATTTT. The chain joins TRBV2 to TRBJ2-3; D call uncertain. V gave up 6 bases and J gave up 7 bases, with 5 bases separating them. This CDR3 comprises 10 residues. CDR1 SNHLY and CDR2 FYNNEI come from the germline V gene.

The chain couples TRBV7-2 to TRBJ2-7, with 7 positions matching TRBD1. The CDR3 spans 17 residues. The germline CDR1 and CDR2 sequences are SGHTA and FQGNSA. J lost 7 bases, V lost 0 bases, and 15 bases had no gene match. The CDR3 region has the DNA TGTGCCAGCAGCTTAGCGCTGAGGGGGCCTATCGTCGGAGAGCAGTACTTC. Translating gives CASSLALRGPIVGEQYF.

This sequence joins TRBV2 and TRBJ1-1; D is uncertain. The CDR3 runs to 14 residues. Germline loops: CDR1 SNHLY, CDR2 FYNNEI. V was trimmed by 4 bases and J by 0 bases, leaving 9 bases between them. The CDR3 nucleotides read TGTGCCAGCAGTGTAACGCATATGAACACTGAAGCTTTCTTT. Translated: CASSVTHMNTEAFF.

This chain uses TRBV4-1 with TRBJ2-7; 9 bases match TRBD2. The CDR3 extends over 16 amino acids. Germline V gene sequence: CDR1 MGHRA, CDR2 YSYEKL. After removal of 0 bases from V and 6 bases from J, the junction contained 9 bases not matched to a gene. CDR3 sequence reads: CASSQDTREGLFEQYF. The CDR3, as DNA: TGCGCCAGCAGCCAAGATACGCGGGAGGGGCTGTTCGAGCAGTACTTC.

The V call is TRBV30, the J call TRBJ1-1; TRBD1 aligns across 8 bases. Germline loops: CDR1 GTSNPN, CDR2 SVGIG (reference sequence). The CDR3 is 14 residues long. The V gene end was trimmed by 4 bases and the J gene end by 1 base; junction bases not matched to a gene: 5. The DNA of the CDR3 is TGTGCCTGGATGGGCGGGACAGGGAACACTGAAGCTTTCTTT. As protein: CAWMGGTGNTEAFF.

V gene TRBV27 combines with J gene TRBJ2-5; 7 bases agree with TRBD2. Matching the DNA end better, TRBJ2-7 makes the J call doubtful. Germline values: CDR1 MNHEY, CDR2 SMNVEV (reference sequence). The CDR3 has 13 residues. CDR3 sequence (DNA): TGTGCCAGCAATAACGGACTAGATTACGAGCAGTACTTC. As protein: CASNNGLDYEQYF.

This clone was picked up a small number of times. The germline gene is not matched at one end of the junction; a read error may be the cause. The genes are TRBV2 and TRBJ1-5; 10 positions match TRBD1. The CDR3 covers 13 residues. Germline V gene sequence: CDR1 SNHLY, CDR2 FYNNEI. As DNA, the CDR3 is TGTGCCAGTAGTGGACAGGGGGATCAGCCCCAGCATTTT. Its protein is CASSGQGDQPQHF.

The rearrangement joins TRBV6-1 to TRBJ1-2; tentative D call: TRBD1 (6 bases). This CDR3 is built from 15 residues. The germline V gene has CDR1 MNHNS and CDR2 SASEGT. The V gene lost 8 bases and the J gene lost 2 bases, with 18 bases spanning the gap. Written as DNA, the CDR3 is TGTGCCAGCCGAACGGGGGGCGAAAGCAACTATGGCTACACCTTC. This encodes CASRTGGESNYGYTF.

This clone has just a few counts. The chain has TRBV18 and TRBJ1-6; a weak D match, TRBD1 (5 bases). The CDR3 runs 16 residues. V gave up 3 bases and J gave up 7 bases, with 16 bases separating them. The germline V gene encodes CDR1 KGHSH and CDR2 LQKENI. CDR3 bases: TGTGCCAGCTCACCTCAGGGAGGAGACGGCAATTCACCCCTCCACTTT. This sequence encodes CASSPQGGDGNSPLHF.

This chain links TRBV12-5 with TRBJ2-5; D uncertain. The CDR3 length is 13 residues. The germline V gene has CDR1 LGHNT and CDR2 FRNRAP. V was shortened by 2 bases and J by 2 bases, with 6 bases between the two germline ends. In DNA, the CDR3 is TGTGCTAGTGGTTTGACACCACAAGAGACCCAGTACTTC. Translation: CASGLTPQETQYF. Together with reference TRBV12-5 and TRBJ2-5, the CDR3 gives the full variable domain: DARVTQTPRHKVTEMGQEVTMRCQPILGHNTVFWYRQTMMQGLELLAYFRNRAPLDDSGMPKDRFSAEMPDATLATLKIQPSEPRDSAVYFCASGLTPQETQYFGPGTRLLVL.

The rearrangement joins TRBV5-1 to TRBJ2-2; 10 bases map to TRBD2. The CDR3 is 19 amino acids. After removal of 2 bases from V and 6 bases from J, the junction contained 16 bases not matched to a gene. The V gene's germline CDR1 is SGHRS and CDR2 YFSETQ. CDR3 sequence reads: CASSLRAWASGSGAGELFF. The DNA of the CDR3 is TGCGCCAGCAGCTTACGGGCATGGGCTAGCGGGAGCGGAGCCGGGGAGCTGTTTTTT.

The chain recombines TRBV2 with TRBJ1-3, with TRBD1 matching 7 bases. V shed 6 bases, J shed 0 bases, and the junction held 8 bases outside the gene matches. The length of the CDR3 is 16 residues. Germline V gives CDR1 SNHLY, CDR2 FYNNEI. CDR3 protein: CASRGDSLPSGNTIYF. In DNA, the CDR3 is TGTGCCAGCAGAGGGGACAGCTTACCCTCTGGAAACACCATATATTTT.

The J gene is TRBJ2-1, the V gene TRBV21-1; TRBD2, the table's D call, was not compared with the DNA. TRBV21-1 is assigned pseudogene status. The CDR3 loop spans 15 amino acids. CDR3 sequence (DNA): TGTGCCAGCAGCAAATTCAGCGGGGTCGAAAATGAGCAGTTCTTC. Protein sequence: CASSKFSGVENEQFF.

The chain is built from TRBV6-4 and TRBJ2-5; D unresolved. V lost 7 bases to trimming and J lost 5 bases, with 8 bases between them. This CDR3 spans 11 amino acids. Germline assignment: CDR1 MRHNA and CDR2 SNTAGT. This CDR3 reads CASKPLETQYF. In DNA, the CDR3 is TGTGCCAGCAAACCCCTGGAGACCCAGTACTTC.

This clone has only one observation. The V call is TRBV28, the J call TRBJ2-3; TRBD2 matches at 9 bases. This CDR3 comprises 16 residues. Germline V lookup: CDR1 MDHEN, CDR2 SYDVKM. Trimming cost V 3 bases and J 0 bases; bases outside gene matches: 4. The CDR3 loop is CASSLFTSGSTDTQYF. CDR3 nucleotide sequence: TGTGCCAGCAGTTTGTTTACTAGCGGGAGCACAGATACGCAGTATTTT.

The gene calls are TRBV19 and TRBJ1-5; D unclear. With 7 bases removed from V and 0 bases from J, the gap between germline ends came to 16 bases. The V gene's germline CDR1 is LNHDA and CDR2 SQIVND (reference sequence). The CDR3 contains 16 residues. In nucleotides, the CDR3 is TGTGCCAGTACTAGAGAGGAAGACAATAGCAATCAGCCCCAGCATTTT. Translation: CASTREEDNSNQPQHF. Full variable domain (outside the CDR3, taken from reference TRBV19 and TRBJ1-5): DGGITQSPKYLFRKEGQNVTLSCEQNLNHDAMYWYRQDPGQGLRLIYYSQIVNDFQKGDIAEGYSVSREKKESFPLTVTSAQKNPTAFYLCASTREEDNSNQPQHFGDGTRLSIL.

The V gene is TRBV6-5, the J gene TRBJ1-4; 9 bases are shared with TRBD1. Trimming cost V 4 bases and J 8 bases; bases outside gene matches: 5. CDR1 is MNHEY and CDR2 is SVGAGI in the germline V gene. This CDR3 is built from 14 residues. For the CDR3, the DNA is TGTGCCAGCAGTTTACAGGGGGCAGGGGAAAAACTGTTTTTT. It encodes CASSLQGAGEKLFF.

V gene TRBV7-2 combines with J gene TRBJ2-2, with 8 positions matching TRBD1. Germline CDR1 SGHTA, CDR2 FQGNSA. CDR3 length: 13 amino acids. V lost 6 bases and J lost 10; bases outside the gene matches: 7. The CDR3 DNA reads as TGTGCCAGCAGTCCGGACAGGGTCACGGAGCTGTTTTTT. Encoded protein: CASSPDRVTELFF.

The chain employs TRBV5-6 and TRBJ1-5; D call uncertain. There are 15 residues in the CDR3. Trimming removed 0 bases from V and 0 bases from J, with 7 bases in between. CDR1 is SGHDT and CDR2 is YYEEEE in the germline V gene. As DNA, the CDR3 is TGTGCCAGCAGCTTGGGGCCCTATAGCAATCAGCCCCAGCATTTT. It codes for CASSLGPYSNQPQHF. Filled out from reference TRBV5-6 and TRBJ1-5, the complete variable domain reads DAGVTQSPTHLIKTRGQQVTLRCSPKSGHDTVSWYQQALGQGPQFIFQYYEEEERQRGNFPDRFSGHQFPNYSSELNVNALLLGDSALYLCASSLGPYSNQPQHFGDGTRLSIL.